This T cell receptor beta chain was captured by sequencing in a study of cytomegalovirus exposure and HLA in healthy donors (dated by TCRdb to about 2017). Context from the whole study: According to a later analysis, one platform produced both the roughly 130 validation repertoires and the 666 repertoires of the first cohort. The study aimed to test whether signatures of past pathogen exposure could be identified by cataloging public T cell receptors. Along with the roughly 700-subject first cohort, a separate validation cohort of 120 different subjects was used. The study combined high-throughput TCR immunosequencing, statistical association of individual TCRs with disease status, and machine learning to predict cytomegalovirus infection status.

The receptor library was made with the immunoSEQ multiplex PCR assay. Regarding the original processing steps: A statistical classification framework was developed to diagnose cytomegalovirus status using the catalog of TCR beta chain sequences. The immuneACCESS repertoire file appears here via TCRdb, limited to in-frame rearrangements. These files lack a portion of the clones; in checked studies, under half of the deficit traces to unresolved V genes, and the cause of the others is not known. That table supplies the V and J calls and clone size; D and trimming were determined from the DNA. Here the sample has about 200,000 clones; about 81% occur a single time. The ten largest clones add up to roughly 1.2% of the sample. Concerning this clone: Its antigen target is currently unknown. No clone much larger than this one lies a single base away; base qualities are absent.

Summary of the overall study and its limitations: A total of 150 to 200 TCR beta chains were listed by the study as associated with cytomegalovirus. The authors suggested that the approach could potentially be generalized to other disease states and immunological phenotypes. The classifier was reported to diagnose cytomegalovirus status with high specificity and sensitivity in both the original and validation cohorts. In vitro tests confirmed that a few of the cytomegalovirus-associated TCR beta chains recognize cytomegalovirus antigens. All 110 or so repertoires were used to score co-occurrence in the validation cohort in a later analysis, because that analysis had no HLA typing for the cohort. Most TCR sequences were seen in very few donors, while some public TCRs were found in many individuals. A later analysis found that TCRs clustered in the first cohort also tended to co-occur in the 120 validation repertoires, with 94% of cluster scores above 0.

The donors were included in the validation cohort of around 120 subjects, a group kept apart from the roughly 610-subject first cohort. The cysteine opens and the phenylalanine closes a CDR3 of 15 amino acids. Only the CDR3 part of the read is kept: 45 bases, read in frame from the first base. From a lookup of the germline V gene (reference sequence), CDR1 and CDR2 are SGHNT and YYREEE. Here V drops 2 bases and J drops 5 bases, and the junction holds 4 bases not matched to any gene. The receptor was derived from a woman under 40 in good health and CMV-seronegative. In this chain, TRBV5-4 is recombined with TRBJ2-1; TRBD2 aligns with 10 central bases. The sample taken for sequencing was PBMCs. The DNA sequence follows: TGTGCCAGCAGCTTTACTAGCGGGGACCACAATGAGCAGTTCTTC. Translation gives CASSFTSGDHNEQFF.